Each of the 32 T cell receptor beta chains below was sequenced from the same sample in a study of T cell repertoires in cytomegalovirus infection. TCRdb re-called the reads with MiXCR, one entry per CDR3 protein. Among a few hundred thousand distinct CDR3 sequences listed, about a quarter were seen once. The specimen sequenced was PBMCs. The source of these receptors is a human donor in good health (CMV status not recorded). Some clones in this sample may be carry-over from other donors' samples.

This clonotype was found many times. V and J are TRBV7-2 and TRBJ2-5, with a weak D call TRBD2 (5 bases). This CDR3 spans 14 amino acids. CDR1 is SGHTA and CDR2 is FQGNSA in the germline V gene. V was clipped by 4 bases and J by 3 bases, with 12 bases between them. CDR3 loop: CASSSPRLKETQYF. CDR3 sequence (DNA): TGTGCCAGCAGCTCTCCCCGACTAAAAGAGACCCAGTACTTC.

The chain recombines TRBV2 with TRBJ1-2, with no clear D. The CDR3 consists of 12 residues. CDR1 is SNHLY, CDR2 FYNNEI, per germline. The germline V and J ends were trimmed by 7 bases and 8 bases, with 14 bases remaining between them. The CDR3 nucleotides read TGTGCCAGCATTGGGCCACCATCGGGCTACACCTTC. As protein: CASIGPPSGYTF.

This clonotype was detected many times. The V and J genes are TRBV12-3 or TRBV12-4 and TRBJ2-2; no reliable D call. The CDR3 is 14 residues long. V shed 3 bases and J shed 6 bases, with 11 bases lying between them. CDR3 DNA sequence: TGTGCCAGCAGTTTGGGTGTGTGGGCCGGGGAGCTGTTTTTT. Its translation is CASSLGVWAGELFF.

CDR3 residues: CASSPLDIAGANVLTF. For the CDR3, the DNA is TGTGCCAGCAGCCCACTGGACATCGCTGGGGCCAACGTCCTGACTTTC. The rearrangement uses TRBV4-2 and TRBJ2-6; TRBD1 is a possible D gene (5 bases). The CDR3 runs 16 residues. Deletions cut 4 bases from V and 2 bases from J, with 12 bases between. CDR1 and CDR2 (germline): LGHNA, YNFKEQ.

This clonotype turned up a few times. This chain links TRBV2 with TRBJ2-4; D perhaps matches TRBD1 (6 bases). Germline CDR1 is SNHLY and CDR2 is FYNNEI. This CDR3 is 17 amino acids long. Trimming removed 4 bases from V and 7 bases from J, with 23 bases in between. Here the CDR3 DNA reads TGTGCCAGCAGTGGTGACCTGGGACAACGTTTCGGCAACATTCAGTACTTC. It codes for CASSGDLGQRFGNIQYF. Full variable domain (remainder filled in from reference TRBV2 and TRBJ2-4): EPEVTQTPSHQVTQMGQEVILRCVPISNHLYFYWYRQILGQKVEFLVSFYNNEISEKSEIFDDQFSVERPDGSNFTLKIRSTKLEDSAMYFCASSGDLGQRFGNIQYFGAGTRLSVL.

The V gene is TRBV3-1, the J gene TRBJ1-2; maybe TRBD1 (5 bases). The CDR3 covers 15 residues. Germline-derived CDR1 and CDR2 are LGHDT and YNNKEL (reference sequence). V gave up 0 bases and J gave up 7 bases, with 15 bases separating them. DNA for the CDR3: TGTGCCAGCAGCCAAGATAAAGGGGCAGCCAGTGGCTACACCTTC. Translation: CASSQDKGAASGYTF.

Worth noting for this clonotype: Germline and junction disagree at one end, which may indicate a read error. The V gene is TRBV7-2, the J gene TRBJ2-1; D is uncertain. The germline gives CDR1 SGHTA, CDR2 FQGNSA. The CDR3 has 15 residues. CDR3 bases: TGTGCCAGCAGCTTAGCCCTACCGGTACCCAATGTGCAGTTCTTC. As protein: CASSLALPVPNVQFF. Combining the CDR3 with reference TRBV7-2 and TRBJ2-1 gives the whole variable domain GAGVSQSPSNKVTEKGKDVELRCDPISGHTALYWYRQSLGQGLEFLIYFQGNSAPDKSGLPSDRFSAERTGGSVSTLTIQRTQQEDSAVYLCASSLALPVPNVQFFGPGTRLTVL.

This chain uses TRBV11-2 with TRBJ2-1; D possibly corresponds to TRBD1 (5 bases). Germline V gene sequence: CDR1 SGHAT, CDR2 FQNNGV. The ends were cut back, 0 bases at V and 0 bases at J, with 12 bases in the middle. The CDR3 contains 17 residues. The CDR3 DNA follows: TGTGCCAGCAGCTTAGACCAGGGAAGTCGCTCCTACAATGAGCAGTTCTTC. This gives the protein CASSLDQGSRSYNEQFF.

The chain joins TRBV14 to TRBJ1-2, with no clear D. This CDR3 contains 13 residues. Germline V CDR1 and CDR2: SGHDN, FVKESK. Trimming left V 2 bases short and J 0 bases short, with 4 bases between. CDR3 residues: CASSQWSNYGYTF. CDR3 DNA: TGTGCCAGCAGCCAATGGTCTAACTATGGCTACACCTTC.

This sequence joins TRBV4-1 and TRBJ2-1; TRBD2 matches at 10 bases. The CDR3 length is 14 residues. Germline CDR1 is MGHRA and CDR2 is YSYEKL. With V trimmed by 2 bases and J by 6 bases, 1 base remained unmatched. This CDR3 reads CASSQLAGVNEQFF. Here the CDR3 DNA reads TGCGCCAGCAGCCAACTAGCGGGAGTCAATGAGCAGTTCTTC.

This clonotype was counted only a few times. This sequence joins TRBV10-3 and TRBJ2-1; 10 nucleotides line up with TRBD2. Looked up from germline, CDR1 is ENHRY and CDR2 is SYGVKD. There are 14 residues in the CDR3. The junction had 2 bases not matched to a gene; V was cut back by 9 bases and J by 0 bases. The CDR3 loop is CAISSGSSYNEQFF. The CDR3 nucleotides are TGTGCCATTTCTAGCGGGAGCTCCTACAATGAGCAGTTCTTC.

The rearrangement uses TRBV7-2 and TRBJ2-1; D uncertain. Per the germline V gene, CDR1 is SGHTA and CDR2 is FQGNSA. Trimming left V 1 base short and J 12 bases short, with 13 bases between. The CDR3 has 13 residues. The CDR3 DNA is TGTGCCAGCAGCTTAGGACTGCGATCGGGGCAGTTCTTC. Its protein is CASSLGLRSGQFF.

This clonotype came up a few times. The V call is TRBV27, the J call TRBJ1-5; D ambiguous. V dropped 5 bases and J dropped 1 base, with 15 bases sitting between them. The germline gives CDR1 MNHEY, CDR2 SMNVEV (reference sequence). CDR3 length equals 16 residues. CDR3 nucleotide sequence: TGTGCCAGCAGTCCCGGAAGGGTGGGCAGCAATCAGCCCCAGCATTTT. It yields the protein CASSPGRVGSNQPQHF.

The sample holds a few counts of this clonotype. The chain carries TRBV28 and TRBJ1-2, with D possibly being TRBD1 (5 bases). This CDR3 contains 12 residues. V lost 7 bases to trimming and J lost 5 bases, with 11 bases between them. Germline CDR1 is MDHEN and CDR2 is SYDVKM. The CDR3 protein is CASNLRGYGYTF. The CDR3 DNA follows: TGTGCCAGCAACTTAAGGGGTTATGGCTACACCTTC.

The chain links TRBV24-1 to TRBJ2-1, with D perhaps TRBD1 (5 bases). From germline, CDR1 is KGHDR and CDR2 SFDVKD. V lost 4 bases, J lost 0 bases, and 9 bases lay in between. The CDR3 has 15 amino acids. CDR3 protein: CATSDPTVSYNEQFF. The CDR3 DNA reads as TGTGCCACCAGTGACCCGACAGTCTCCTACAATGAGCAGTTCTTC.

This clonotype was counted many times. The chain recombines TRBV7-2 with TRBJ1-1; a weak D match, TRBD1 (6 bases). Trimming stripped 2 bases from V and 0 bases from J, with 7 bases between. This CDR3 has 14 amino acids. Germline loops: CDR1 SGHTA, CDR2 FQGNSA. The CDR3 region is CASSLRQVNTEAFF. The CDR3, as DNA: TGTGCCAGCAGCTTAAGACAGGTGAACACTGAAGCTTTCTTT.

This sequence joins TRBV19 and TRBJ1-2; D is possibly TRBD1 (6 bases). V lost 3 bases and J lost 6, with 8 bases in between. This CDR3 contains 12 residues. Germline CDR1 LNHDA, CDR2 SQIVND (reference sequence). DNA for the CDR3: TGTGCCAGTAGTATCACAGGGCATGGCTACACCTTC. It translates to CASSITGHGYTF.

The chain recombines TRBV7-9 with TRBJ2-7; 11 nucleotides align to TRBD2. The junction had 8 bases not matched to a gene; V was cut back by 5 bases and J by 5 bases. The germline CDR1 and CDR2 sequences are SEHNR and FQNEAQ (reference sequence). This CDR3 comprises 15 residues. CDR3 in amino acids: CASSGTSGSANEQYF. The DNA for the CDR3 is TGTGCCAGCAGCGGCACTAGCGGGAGTGCCAACGAGCAGTACTTC.

The sample holds many counts of this clonotype. V is TRBV7-7 and J is TRBJ2-7; D is possibly TRBD2 (5 bases). Looked up from germline, CDR1 is SSHAT and CDR2 is FNYEAQ (reference sequence). The V and J ends lost 1 base and 2 bases respectively, with 9 bases between them. The CDR3 runs to 14 residues. The CDR3 here is CASSLEVGAYEQYF. DNA for the CDR3: TGTGCCAGCAGCTTAGAGGTGGGAGCCTACGAGCAGTACTTC.

This clonotype came up many times. The gene calls are TRBV7-2 and TRBJ1-2, with D possibly matching TRBD1 (5 bases). The V and J ends lost 4 bases and 8 bases respectively, with 17 bases between them. Looked up from germline, CDR1 is SGHTA and CDR2 is FQGNSA. CDR3 length: 14 residues. CDR3 nucleotide sequence: TGTGCCAGCAGCTCCCTCCAGGGCTCGGGAGGCTACACCTTC. Protein sequence: CASSSLQGSGGYTF.

V and J are TRBV7-3 and TRBJ2-1; TRBD2 aligns across 8 bases. CDR1 is SGHTA, CDR2 FQGTGA, per germline. The CDR3 loop spans 14 amino acids. After removal of 5 bases from V and 8 bases from J, the junction contained 8 bases not matched to a gene. This CDR3 reads CASSTSGPSHEQFF. The DNA for the CDR3 is TGTGCCAGCAGCACTAGCGGACCCTCCCATGAGCAGTTCTTC. Full variable domain (outside the CDR3, taken from reference TRBV7-3 and TRBJ2-1): GAGVSQTPSNKVTEKGKYVELRCDPISGHTALYWYRQSLGQGPEFLIYFQGTGAADDSGLPNDRFFAVRPEGSVSTLKIQRTERGDSAVYLCASSTSGPSHEQFFGPGTRLTVL.

This chain uses TRBV5-6 with TRBJ2-7; D is tentatively TRBD1 or TRBD2 (6 bases each). Germline loops: CDR1 SGHDT, CDR2 YYEEEE. V was pared by 1 base and J by 11 bases, with 16 bases between. The CDR3 is made up of 13 amino acids. The chain's CDR3 is CASSLSGEAREYF. The CDR3 nucleotides are TGTGCCAGCAGCTTGTCAGGGGAGGCCCGGGAGTACTTC.

Comment on this clonotype: This could be a read error, since a much larger clone is one nucleotide away. The chain has TRBV7-6 and TRBJ2-1; 8 bases are a match to TRBD1. The CDR3 runs 16 residues. Germline-derived CDR1 and CDR2 are SGHVS and FNYEAQ. The CDR3 nucleotides are TGTGCCAGCAGCTTAGGAAACAGGGGGGCCTGGGATGAGCTGTTCTTC. Translation gives CASSLGNRGAWDELFF.

This clonotype was counted ten times or more. This sequence joins TRBV7-6 and TRBJ1-5; no definite D call. CDR3 length: 13 amino acids. V lost 4 bases and J lost 8, with 12 bases in between. Germline V CDR1 and CDR2: SGHVS, FNYEAQ. The CDR3, as DNA: TGTGCCAGCAGCTCAGGCCCGGGTAAGCCCCAGCATTTT. This gives the protein CASSSGPGKPQHF.

This clonotype was counted only a few times. V is TRBV24-1 and J is TRBJ2-2, with D perhaps matching TRBD2 (6 bases). Germline CDR1 reads KGHDR; CDR2 reads SFDVKD. V lost 9 bases and J lost 4, with 20 bases in between. CDR3 length: 16 amino acids. This CDR3 is CATPSRGARVTGELFF. For the CDR3, the DNA is TGTGCCACCCCATCCCGCGGGGCCCGTGTCACCGGGGAGCTGTTTTTT.

In this sample, this clonotype turned up a few times. The rearrangement uses TRBV7-2 and TRBJ2-1, with 11 bases aligning to TRBD2. The CDR3 contains 18 residues. V lost 3 bases to trimming and J lost 10 bases; unmatched junction nucleotides: 17. The germline V gene has CDR1 SGHTA and CDR2 FQGNSA. CDR3 bases: TGTGCCAGCAGCTTCTACCTGGATAGTAGCGGGAGGGAAGGCGAGCAGTTCTTC. This codes for CASSFYLDSSGREGEQFF.

With respect to this clonotype: The junction departs from the called germline gene at one end, perhaps through a read error. The V call is TRBV7-2, the J call TRBJ2-5; 9 bases match TRBD2. Germline V gene data show CDR1 as SGHTA and CDR2 as FQGNSA. The CDR3 runs to 16 residues. CDR3 sequence reads: CASSLAASGNQETQYF. In DNA form, the CDR3 reads TGTGCCAGCAGCCTAGCGGCTAGCGGGAACCAAGAGACCCAGTACTTC.

V usage is TRBV29-1 and J usage is TRBJ1-3; D gene unclear. Germline V gene lookup returns CDR1 SQVTM and CDR2 ANQGSEA. The CDR3 length is 12 residues. Between the trimmed V and J ends, which lost 8 bases and 2 bases, there was a span of 10 bases. For the CDR3, the DNA is TGCAGCCTTGGCCCGGCTGGAAACACCATATATTTT. This encodes CSLGPAGNTIYF.

The rearrangement joins TRBV5-5 to TRBJ2-7; D might be TRBD1 or TRBD2, each matching 5 bases. CDR1 SGHKS and CDR2 YYEKEE come from the germline V gene (reference sequence). The CDR3 sequence is 12 residues long. CDR3 loop: CASSLTGPRSSV. The CDR3 nucleotides read TGTGCCAGCAGCTTGACGGGGCCCAGGAGTTCCGTC.

Details on this clonotype: This could be a read error, since a much larger clone is one nucleotide away. The rearrangement joins TRBV7-2 to TRBJ2-7; TRBD2 aligns across 8 bases. The assigned J gene may be wrong: the sequence end matches TRBJ2-1 better. The length of the CDR3 is 16 residues. Germline V gives CDR1 SGHTA, CDR2 FQGNSA. The CDR3 reads CASSLEGTSGGYEQFF. For the CDR3, the DNA is TGTGCCAGCAGCTTAGAGGGCACTAGCGGAGGGTACGAGCAGTTCTTC.

This rearrangement joins TRBV6-6 to TRBJ2-4, with D hard to call. The CDR3 length is 15 residues. V lost 5 bases and J lost 0, with 11 bases in between. Germline lookup yields CDR1 MNHNY and CDR2 SVGAGI (reference sequence). CDR3: CASSGRLLAKNIQYF. In nucleotides, the CDR3 is TGTGCCAGCAGTGGACGGCTGTTAGCCAAAAACATTCAGTACTTC.

The rearrangement links TRBV20-1 to TRBJ2-5; D might be TRBD1 or TRBD2, each matching 5 bases. Trimming shortened V by 1 base and J by 5 bases, and 11 bases separated the two germline ends. Germline CDR1 reads DFQATT; CDR2 reads SNEGSKA (reference sequence). This CDR3 has 13 amino acids. The CDR3 protein is CSARVEGQETQYF. DNA of the CDR3: TGCAGTGCTAGAGTTGAGGGGCAGGAGACCCAGTACTTC.